Listed below are T cell receptor beta chains from one sample, sequenced in a study of blood T cell repertoires in COVID-19. TCRdb's copy holds only in-frame clones and misses some; the assay was immunoSEQ multiplex PCR. The sample contains some 130,000 clones, approximately 89% of which appear only once. The sequenced material came from peripheral blood. These receptor sequences come from a woman aged 55-69 years with acute or convalescent COVID-19. Each CDR3 is given with its conserved first and last residue.

V	length	J	CDR3
TRBV10-1	15	TRBJ2-5	CASSLDREAQETQYF
TRBV6-5	13	TRBJ1-2	CASRRQGVGGYTF
TRBV5-6	14	TRBJ2-3	CASSLPVSTDTQYF
TRBV5-4	16	TRBJ2-3	CASSLGGAGVTDTQYF
TRBV4-2	17	TRBJ2-1	CASSPLKQLAEPNEQFF
TRBV30	14	TRBJ2-1	CAWTGLAGINEQFF
TRBV5-1	17	TRBJ1-3	CASSAGGGTVSGNTIYF
TRBV5-1	13	TRBJ2-5	CASSLGLQETQYF
TRBV30	14	TRBJ2-1	CAWSQQGSYNEQFF
TRBV28	15	TRBJ1-6	CASTSTGSYNSPLHF
TRBV5-1	15	TRBJ1-1	CASSLETGSNTEAFF
TRBV4-2	17	TRBJ2-2	CASSQATSGWNTGELFF
TRBV2	15	TRBJ2-1	CASNTAGGAYNEQFF
TRBV7-3	12	TRBJ1-2	CASSLNGYGYTF
TRBV18	14	TRBJ2-2	CASSPSTGAGELFF
TRBV6-5	16	TRBJ1-3	CASSLTRLSSGNTIYF
TRBV29-1	14	TRBJ1-5	CSARTGGSNQPQHF
TRBV6-1	12	TRBJ1-4	CASSEGGKKLFF
TRBV3-1/TRBV3-2	16	TRBJ1-2	CASSQDLTAGRHGYTF
TRBV4-2	16	TRBJ1-2	CASSQEATGQVYGYTF
TRBV5-1	11	TRBJ2-1	CASRAGGPQFF
TRBV28	12	TRBJ2-7	CASSRSTYEQYF
TRBV2	13	TRBJ2-1	CASSAQGANEQFF
TRBV28	12	TRBJ1-6	CATEGPNSPLHF
TRBV25-1	13	TRBJ2-7	CASIAALGGEQYF
TRBV3-1/TRBV3-2	12	TRBJ1-2	CASSGGVIGYTF
TRBV29-1	13	TRBJ1-1	CSVCHRLITEAFF
TRBV11-3	13	TRBJ2-5	CASTDGGKETQYF
TRBV20-1	16	TRBJ2-3	CSASPLAGGPTDTQYF
TRBV19	12	TRBJ2-3	CASSTRYDTQYF
TRBV29-1	10	TRBJ1-4	CSAGNEKLFF
TRBV30	13	TRBJ2-3	CAWSLGLGNTQYF
TRBV4-2	17	TRBJ1-4	CASSQEILPGTNEKLFF
TRBV18	13	TRBJ1-2	CASSPRGDQGYTF
TRBV27	16	TRBJ1-3	CASRHSGARWGNTIYF
TRBV5-1	15	TRBJ2-5	CASSFVAREGETQYF
TRBV6-5	15	TRBJ2-7	CASSYRQGVSNEQYF
TRBV7-9	15	TRBJ2-2	CASGSGPANTGELFF
TRBV6-4	14	TRBJ1-2	CASSDSSRGHGYTF
TRBV5-6	17	TRBJ1-4	CASSVNRGIVTNEKLFF
TRBV3-1/TRBV3-2	15	TRBJ1-1	CASSQGTGVGTEAFF
TRBV27	15	TRBJ2-1	CASNPGQGRSNEQFF
TRBV3-1/TRBV3-2	13	TRBJ1-2	CASSLSGSYGYTF
TRBV14	16	TRBJ2-5	CASSHLSSGRGETQYF
TRBV30	13	TRBJ1-2	CAWSNEEEGRYTF
TRBV6-5	15	TRBJ1-5	CASSTDRGSNQPQHF
TRBV5-4	16	TRBJ2-1	CASSLEASGAYNEQFF
TRBV5-1	12	TRBJ2-7	CASSSHSLEQYF
TRBV9	15	TRBJ2-2	CASTLGQGDTGELFF
TRBV19	15	TRBJ2-2	CASSRTGKNTGELFF
TRBV5-4	15	TRBJ1-1	CASSSRTGLNAEAFF
TRBV4-2	17	TRBJ2-7	CASSPREWVGSSYEQYF
TRBV3-1/TRBV3-2	21	TRBJ2-3	CASSQTTRLVPSTSHTDTQYF
TRBV18	16	TRBJ2-2	CASSRHKLGMTGELFF
TRBV6-1	15	TRBJ1-6	CASSDRAGANSPLHF
TRBV7-9	16	TRBJ2-2	CASIGGRARNTGELFF
TRBV5-4	13	TRBJ2-5	CASSLRVQETQYF
TRBV11-3	14	TRBJ2-1	CASSLDSKNNEQFF
TRBV10-3	14	TRBJ1-2	CAISESGGPYGYTF